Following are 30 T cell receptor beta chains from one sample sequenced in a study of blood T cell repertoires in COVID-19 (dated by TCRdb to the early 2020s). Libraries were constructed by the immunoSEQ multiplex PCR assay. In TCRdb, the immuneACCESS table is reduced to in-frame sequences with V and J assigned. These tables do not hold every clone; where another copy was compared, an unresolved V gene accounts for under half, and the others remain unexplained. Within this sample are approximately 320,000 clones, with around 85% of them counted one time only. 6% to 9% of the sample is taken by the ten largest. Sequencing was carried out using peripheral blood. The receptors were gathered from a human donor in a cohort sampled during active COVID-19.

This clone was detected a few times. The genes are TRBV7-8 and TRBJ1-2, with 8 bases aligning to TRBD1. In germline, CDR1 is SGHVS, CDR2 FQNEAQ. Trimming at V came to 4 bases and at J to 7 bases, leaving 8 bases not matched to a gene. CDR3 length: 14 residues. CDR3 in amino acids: CASSYDRGEGGYTF. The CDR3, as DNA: TGTGCCAGCAGCTATGACAGGGGCGAAGGTGGCTACACCTTC.

CDR3 DNA sequence: TGTGCCAGCAGCTCAGACAGGGATAATGAGCAGTTCTTC. Translated: CASSSDRDNEQFF. The rearrangement links TRBV7-9 to TRBJ2-1; 7 bases are shared with TRBD1. V trimming: 4 bases; J trimming: 7 bases; junction bases outside the gene matches: 4. Germline V lookup: CDR1 SEHNR, CDR2 FQNEAQ (reference sequence). CDR3 size: 13 residues.

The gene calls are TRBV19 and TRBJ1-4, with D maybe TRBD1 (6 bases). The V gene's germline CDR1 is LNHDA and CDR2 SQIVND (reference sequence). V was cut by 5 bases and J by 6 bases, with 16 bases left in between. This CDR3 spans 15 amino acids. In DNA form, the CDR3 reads TGTGCCAGTAGTGCCAGGGGCGCCGGCGATGAAAAACTGTTTTTT. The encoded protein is CASSARGAGDEKLFF.

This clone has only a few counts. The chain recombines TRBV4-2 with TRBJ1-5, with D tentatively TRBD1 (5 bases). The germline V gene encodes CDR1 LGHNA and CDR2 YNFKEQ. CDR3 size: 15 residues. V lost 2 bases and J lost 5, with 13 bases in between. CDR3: CASSQNGWGDQPQHF. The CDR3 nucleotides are TGTGCCAGCAGCCAAAACGGGTGGGGGGATCAGCCCCAGCATTTT.

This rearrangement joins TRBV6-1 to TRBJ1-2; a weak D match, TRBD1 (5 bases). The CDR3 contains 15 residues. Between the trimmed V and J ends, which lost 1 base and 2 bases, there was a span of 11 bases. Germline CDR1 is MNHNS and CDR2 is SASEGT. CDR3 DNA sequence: TGTGCCAGCAGTGAAGGGGGGGTGGGAAACTATGGCTACACCTTC. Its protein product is CASSEGGVGNYGYTF.

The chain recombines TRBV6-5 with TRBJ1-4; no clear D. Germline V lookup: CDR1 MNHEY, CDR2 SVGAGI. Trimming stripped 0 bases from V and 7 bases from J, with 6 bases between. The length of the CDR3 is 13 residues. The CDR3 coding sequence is TGTGCCAGCAGTTACTCGTCTGTTGAAAAACTGTTTTTT. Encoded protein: CASSYSSVEKLFF.

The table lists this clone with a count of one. CDR3 DNA: TGTGCCAGCAGCTCCCGGGACAGTTATAATTCACCCCTCCACTTT. It yields the protein CASSSRDSYNSPLHF. The V gene is TRBV27, the J gene TRBJ1-6, with 7 bases lining up with TRBD1. Trimming cost V 6 bases and J 4 bases; bases outside gene matches: 6. Per the germline V gene, CDR1 is MNHEY and CDR2 is SMNVEV (reference sequence). This CDR3 comprises 15 residues.

The DNA of the CDR3 is TGTGCCTGGAGTGCGGTCAGGGGGAACACTGAAGCTTTCTTT. This encodes CAWSAVRGNTEAFF. The V and J genes are TRBV30 and TRBJ1-1; D possibly corresponds to TRBD1 (6 bases). The CDR3 runs 14 residues. The germline V and J ends were trimmed by 1 base and 1 base, with 10 bases remaining between them. Germline V CDR1 and CDR2: GTSNPN, SVGIG (reference sequence).

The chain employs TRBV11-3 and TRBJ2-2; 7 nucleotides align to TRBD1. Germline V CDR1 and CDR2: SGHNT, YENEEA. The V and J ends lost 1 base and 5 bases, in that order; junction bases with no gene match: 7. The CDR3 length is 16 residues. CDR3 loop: CASSLARRGMTGELFF. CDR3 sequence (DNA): TGTGCCAGCAGCTTAGCCCGCAGGGGGATGACCGGGGAGCTGTTTTTT.

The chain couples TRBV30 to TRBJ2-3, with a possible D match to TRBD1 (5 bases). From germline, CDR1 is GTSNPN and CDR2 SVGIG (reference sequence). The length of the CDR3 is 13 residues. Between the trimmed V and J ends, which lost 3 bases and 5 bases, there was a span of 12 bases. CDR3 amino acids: CAWSRTPKDTQYF. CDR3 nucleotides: TGTGCCTGGAGCCGGACACCCAAAGATACGCAGTATTTT. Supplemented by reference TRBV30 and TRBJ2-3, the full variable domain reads SQTIHQWPATLVQPVGSPLSLECTVEGTSNPNLYWYRQAAGRGLQLLFYSVGIGQISSEVPQNLSASRPQDRQFILSSKKLLLSDSGFYLCAWSRTPKDTQYFGPGTRLTVL.

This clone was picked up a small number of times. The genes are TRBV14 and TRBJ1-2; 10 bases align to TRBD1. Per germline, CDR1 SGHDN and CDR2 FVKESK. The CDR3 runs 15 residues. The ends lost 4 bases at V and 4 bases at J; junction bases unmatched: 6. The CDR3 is CASSPLGQGSYGYTF. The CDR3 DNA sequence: TGTGCCAGCAGCCCCCTGGGACAGGGGTCCTATGGCTACACCTTC.

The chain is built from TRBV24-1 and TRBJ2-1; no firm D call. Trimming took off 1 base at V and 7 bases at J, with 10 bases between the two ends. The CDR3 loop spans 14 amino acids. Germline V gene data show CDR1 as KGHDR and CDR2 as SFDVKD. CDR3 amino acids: CATSDFRYGNEQFF. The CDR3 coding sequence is TGTGCCACCAGTGATTTCAGATACGGGAATGAGCAGTTCTTC.

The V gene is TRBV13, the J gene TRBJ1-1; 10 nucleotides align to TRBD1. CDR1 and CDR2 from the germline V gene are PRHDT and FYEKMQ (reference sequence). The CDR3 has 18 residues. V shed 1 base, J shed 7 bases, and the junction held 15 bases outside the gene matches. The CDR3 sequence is CASSLEQDRGIFAGEAFF. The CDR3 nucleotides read TGTGCCAGCAGCTTAGAGCAGGACAGGGGGATTTTCGCCGGTGAAGCTTTCTTT. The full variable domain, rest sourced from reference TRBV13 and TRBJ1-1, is AAGVIQSPRHLIKEKRETATLKCYPIPRHDTVYWYQQGPGQDPQFLISFYEKMQSDKGSIPDRFSAQQFSDYHSELNMSSLELGDSALYFCASSLEQDRGIFAGEAFFGQGTRLTVV.

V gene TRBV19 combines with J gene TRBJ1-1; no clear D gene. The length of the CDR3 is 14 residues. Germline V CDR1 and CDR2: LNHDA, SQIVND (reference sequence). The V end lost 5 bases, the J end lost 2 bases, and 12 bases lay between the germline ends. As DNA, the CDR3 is TGTGCCAGTAGTTTGGGCAGGAAAAACACTGAAGCTTTCTTT. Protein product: CASSLGRKNTEAFF. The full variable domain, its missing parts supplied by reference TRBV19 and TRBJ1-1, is DGGITQSPKYLFRKEGQNVTLSCEQNLNHDAMYWYRQDPGQGLRLIYYSQIVNDFQKGDIAEGYSVSREKKESFPLTVTSAQKNPTAFYLCASSLGRKNTEAFFGQGTRLTVV.

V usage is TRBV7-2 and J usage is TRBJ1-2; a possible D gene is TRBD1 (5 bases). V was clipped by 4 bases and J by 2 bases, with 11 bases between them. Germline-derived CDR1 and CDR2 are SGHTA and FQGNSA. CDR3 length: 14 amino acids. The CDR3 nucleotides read TGTGCCAGCAGCTCAAGGGGCGGAAACTATGGCTACACCTTC. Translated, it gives CASSSRGGNYGYTF.

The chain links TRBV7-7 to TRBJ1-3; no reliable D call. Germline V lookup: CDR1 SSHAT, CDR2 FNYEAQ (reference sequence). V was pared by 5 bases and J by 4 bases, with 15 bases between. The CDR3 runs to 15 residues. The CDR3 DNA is TGTGCCAGCAGCCGCAAAGACTCGGTAGGAAACACCATATATTTT. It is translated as CASSRKDSVGNTIYF.

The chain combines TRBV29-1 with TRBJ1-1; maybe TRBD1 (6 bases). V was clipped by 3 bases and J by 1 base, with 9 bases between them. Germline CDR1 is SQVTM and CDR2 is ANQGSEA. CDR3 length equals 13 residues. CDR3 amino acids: CSVEGHQNTEAFF. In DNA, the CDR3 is TGCAGCGTTGAGGGACACCAGAACACTGAAGCTTTCTTT. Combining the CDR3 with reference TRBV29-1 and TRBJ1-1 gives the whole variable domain SAVISQKPSRDICQRGTSLTIQCQVDSQVTMMFWYRQQPGQSLTLIATANQGSEATYESGFVIDKFPISRPNLTFSTLTVSNMSPEDSSIYLCSVEGHQNTEAFFGQGTRLTVV.

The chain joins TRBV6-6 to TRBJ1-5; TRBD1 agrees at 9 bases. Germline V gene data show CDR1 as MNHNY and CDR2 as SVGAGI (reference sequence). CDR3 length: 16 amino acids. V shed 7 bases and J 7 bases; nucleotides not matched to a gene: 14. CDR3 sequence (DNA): TGTGCCAGCACCACTGGACGAGGACAGGGGATACAGCCCCAGCATTTT. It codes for CASTTGRGQGIQPQHF.

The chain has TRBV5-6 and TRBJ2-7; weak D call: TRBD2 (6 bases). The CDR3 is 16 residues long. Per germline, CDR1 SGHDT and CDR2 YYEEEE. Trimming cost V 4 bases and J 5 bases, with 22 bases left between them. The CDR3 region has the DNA TGTGCCAGCAGCAAGAGATTAAGCTTATGGGGGGACGAGCAGTACTTC. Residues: CASSKRLSLWGDEQYF.

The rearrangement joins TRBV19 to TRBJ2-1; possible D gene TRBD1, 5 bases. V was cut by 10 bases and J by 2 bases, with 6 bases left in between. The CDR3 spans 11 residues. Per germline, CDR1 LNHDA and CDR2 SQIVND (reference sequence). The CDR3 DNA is TGTGCCACAGGGACCTACAATGAGCAGTTCTTC. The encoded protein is CATGTYNEQFF.

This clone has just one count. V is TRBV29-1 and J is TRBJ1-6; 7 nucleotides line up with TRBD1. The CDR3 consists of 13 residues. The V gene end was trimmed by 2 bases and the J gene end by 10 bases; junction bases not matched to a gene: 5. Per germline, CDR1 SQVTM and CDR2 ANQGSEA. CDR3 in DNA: TGCAGCGTTGAAATTGACAGGGAATCACCCCTCCACTTT. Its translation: CSVEIDRESPLHF.

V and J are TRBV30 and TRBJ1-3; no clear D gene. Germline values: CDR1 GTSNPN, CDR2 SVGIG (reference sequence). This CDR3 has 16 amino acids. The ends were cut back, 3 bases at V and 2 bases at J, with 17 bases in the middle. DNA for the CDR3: TGTGCCTGGAGCCGGAGGGCCCTGCCGACTGGAAACACCATATATTTT. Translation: CAWSRRALPTGNTIYF.

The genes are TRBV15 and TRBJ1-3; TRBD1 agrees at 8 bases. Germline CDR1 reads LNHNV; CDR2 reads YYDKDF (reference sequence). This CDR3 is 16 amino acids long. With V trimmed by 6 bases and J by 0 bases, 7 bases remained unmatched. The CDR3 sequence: CATRTDREGSGNTIYF. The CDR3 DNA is TGTGCCACCAGAACGGACAGGGAAGGCTCTGGAAACACCATATATTTT.

The CDR3 reads CASGGVGGNYGYTF. The CDR3 DNA follows: TGTGCCAGTGGCGGTGTGGGGGGTAACTATGGCTACACCTTC. This chain links TRBV19 with TRBJ1-2; weak D call: TRBD1 (5 bases). The CDR3 has 14 amino acids. Germline V lookup: CDR1 LNHDA, CDR2 SQIVND (reference sequence). Trimming took off 8 bases at V and 1 base at J, with 14 bases between the two ends.

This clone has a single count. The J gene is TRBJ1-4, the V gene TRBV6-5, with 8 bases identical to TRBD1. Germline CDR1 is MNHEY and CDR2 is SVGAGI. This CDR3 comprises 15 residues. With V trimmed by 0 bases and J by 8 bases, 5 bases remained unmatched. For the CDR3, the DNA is TGTGCCAGCAGTTACTCTCAGGGGGCGGAAGAAAAACTGTTTTTT. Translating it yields CASSYSQGAEEKLFF.

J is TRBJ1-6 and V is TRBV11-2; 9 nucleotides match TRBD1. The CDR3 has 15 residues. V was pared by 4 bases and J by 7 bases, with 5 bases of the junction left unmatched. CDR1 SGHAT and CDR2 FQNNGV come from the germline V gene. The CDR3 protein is CASSSGTGSNSPLHF. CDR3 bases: TGTGCCAGCAGCTCCGGGACAGGGAGCAATTCACCCCTCCACTTT.

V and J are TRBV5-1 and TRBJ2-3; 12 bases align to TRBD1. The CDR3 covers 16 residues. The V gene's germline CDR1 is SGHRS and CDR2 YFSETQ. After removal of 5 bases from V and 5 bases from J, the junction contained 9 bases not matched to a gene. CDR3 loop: CASRKTGQGAGDTQYF. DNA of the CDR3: TGCGCCAGCAGGAAGACGGGACAGGGGGCCGGAGATACGCAGTATTTT.

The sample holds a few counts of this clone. Here the CDR3 reads CASSLTGGTIYF. The DNA of the CDR3 is TGTGCCAGCAGCTTGACAGGGGGCACCATATATTTT. This sequence joins TRBV7-9 and TRBJ1-3; 9 bases line up with TRBD1. This CDR3 spans 12 amino acids. Looked up from germline, CDR1 is SEHNR and CDR2 is FQNEAQ (reference sequence). V shed 3 bases, J shed 9 bases, and the junction held 0 bases outside the gene matches.

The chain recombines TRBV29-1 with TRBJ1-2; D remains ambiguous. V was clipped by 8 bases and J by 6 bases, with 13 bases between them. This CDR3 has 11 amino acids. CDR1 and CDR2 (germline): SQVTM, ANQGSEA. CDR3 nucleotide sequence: TGCAGCACCGGGCGGGGTGATGGCTACACCTTC. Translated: CSTGRGDGYTF.

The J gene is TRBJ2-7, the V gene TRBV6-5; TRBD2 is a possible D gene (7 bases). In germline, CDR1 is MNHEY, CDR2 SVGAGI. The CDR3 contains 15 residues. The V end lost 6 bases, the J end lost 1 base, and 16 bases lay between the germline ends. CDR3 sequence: CASRDRGGESYEQYF. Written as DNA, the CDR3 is TGTGCCAGCAGAGATAGGGGGGGGGAATCCTACGAGCAGTACTTC.